This entry is about one T cell receptor (beta chain). Negative magnetic isolation gave CD8+ and CD4+ cells; FACS enriched CD8+ TEMRA. The data were taken from a study of CD8 T cells in Susac syndrome. The CDR3 contains 16 residues. Germline trimming cut 6 bases from V and 3 bases from J; bases unmatched to any gene: 14. CDR1 is SQVTM and CDR2 is ANQGSEA in the germline V gene. Random hexamers served to reverse transcribe roughly 0.45 to 1 ug RNA. Multiplex PCR with immunoSEQ amplified the TCR beta CDR3 across 54 Vbeta and 13 Jbeta. From the immunoSEQ multiplex PCR reads, TCRdb called clonotypes with MiXCR, one entry per CDR3 protein. Of approximately 300,000 distinct CDR3 sequences in the sample, roughly 85% were seen once.

V is TRBV29-1 and J is TRBJ1-1; 9 bases are a match to TRBD1. The clonotype originates from a human donor with multiple sclerosis. Sequences were obtained from CD8+ T cells from PBMCs. In DNA form, the CDR3 reads TGCAGCGTGGGGGAATACCCGGGACAGGGCTACACTGAAGCTTTCTTT. Its protein is CSVGEYPGQGYTEAFF.